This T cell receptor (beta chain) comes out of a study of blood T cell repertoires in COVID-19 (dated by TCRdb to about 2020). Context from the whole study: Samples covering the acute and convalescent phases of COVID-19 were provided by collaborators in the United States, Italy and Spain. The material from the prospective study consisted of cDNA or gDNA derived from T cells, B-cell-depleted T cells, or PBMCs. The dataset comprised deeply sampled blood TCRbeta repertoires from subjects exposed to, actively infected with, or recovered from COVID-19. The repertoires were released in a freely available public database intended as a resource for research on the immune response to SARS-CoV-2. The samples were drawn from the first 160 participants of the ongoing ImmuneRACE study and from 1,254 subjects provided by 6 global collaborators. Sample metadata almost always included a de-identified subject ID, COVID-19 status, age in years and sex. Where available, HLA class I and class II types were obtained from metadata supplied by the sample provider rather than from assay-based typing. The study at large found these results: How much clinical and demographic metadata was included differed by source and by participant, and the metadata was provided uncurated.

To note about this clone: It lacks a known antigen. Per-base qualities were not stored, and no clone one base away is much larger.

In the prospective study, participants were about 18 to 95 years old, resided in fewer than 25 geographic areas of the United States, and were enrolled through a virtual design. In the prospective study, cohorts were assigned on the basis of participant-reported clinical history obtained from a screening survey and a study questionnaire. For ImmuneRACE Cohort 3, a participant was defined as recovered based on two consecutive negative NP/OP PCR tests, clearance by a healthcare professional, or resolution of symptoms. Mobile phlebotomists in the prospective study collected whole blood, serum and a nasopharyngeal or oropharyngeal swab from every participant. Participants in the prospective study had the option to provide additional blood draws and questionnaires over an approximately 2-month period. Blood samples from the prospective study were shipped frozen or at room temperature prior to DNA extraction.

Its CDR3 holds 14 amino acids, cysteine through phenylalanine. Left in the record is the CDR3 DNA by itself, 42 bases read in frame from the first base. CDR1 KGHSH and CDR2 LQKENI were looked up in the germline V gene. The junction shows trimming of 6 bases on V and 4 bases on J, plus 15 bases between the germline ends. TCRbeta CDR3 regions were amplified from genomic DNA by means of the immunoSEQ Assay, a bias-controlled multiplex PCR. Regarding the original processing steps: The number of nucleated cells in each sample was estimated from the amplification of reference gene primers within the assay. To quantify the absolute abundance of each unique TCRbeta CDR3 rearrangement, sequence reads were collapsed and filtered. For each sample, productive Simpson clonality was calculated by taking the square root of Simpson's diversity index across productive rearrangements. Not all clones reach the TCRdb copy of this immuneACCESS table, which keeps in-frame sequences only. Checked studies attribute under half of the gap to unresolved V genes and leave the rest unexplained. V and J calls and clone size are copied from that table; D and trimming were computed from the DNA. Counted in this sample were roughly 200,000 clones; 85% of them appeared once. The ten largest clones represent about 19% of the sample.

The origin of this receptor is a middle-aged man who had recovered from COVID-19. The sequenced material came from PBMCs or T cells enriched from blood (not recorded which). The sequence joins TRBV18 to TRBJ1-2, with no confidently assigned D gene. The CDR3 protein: CASSVTGQAYGYTF. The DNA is TGTGCCAGCTCCGTTACTGGGCAAGCCTATGGCTACACCTTC.